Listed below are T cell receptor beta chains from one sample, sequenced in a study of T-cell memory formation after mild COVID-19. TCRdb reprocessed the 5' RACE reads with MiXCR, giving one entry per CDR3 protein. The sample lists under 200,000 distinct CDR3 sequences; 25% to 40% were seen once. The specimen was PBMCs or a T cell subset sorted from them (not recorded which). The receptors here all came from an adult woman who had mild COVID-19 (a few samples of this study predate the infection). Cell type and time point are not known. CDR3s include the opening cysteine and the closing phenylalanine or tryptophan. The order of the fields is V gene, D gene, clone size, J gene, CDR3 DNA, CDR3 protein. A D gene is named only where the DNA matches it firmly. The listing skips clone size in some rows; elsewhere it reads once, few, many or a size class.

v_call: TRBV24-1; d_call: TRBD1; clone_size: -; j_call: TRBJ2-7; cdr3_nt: TGTGCCACTTCGACAGGGGGGGGATACGAGCAGTACTTC; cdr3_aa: CATSTGGGYEQYF
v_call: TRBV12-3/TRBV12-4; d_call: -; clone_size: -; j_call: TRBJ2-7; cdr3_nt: TGTGCCAGCAGTTTAGTTAACAAAGCCTACGAGCAGTACTTC; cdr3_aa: CASSLVNKAYEQYF
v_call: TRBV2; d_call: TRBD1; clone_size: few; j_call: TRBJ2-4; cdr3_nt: TGTGCCAGCAGTGAAAACTTTCCACAGGGGGCGGCCAAAAACATTCAGTACTTC; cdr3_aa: CASSENFPQGAAKNIQYF
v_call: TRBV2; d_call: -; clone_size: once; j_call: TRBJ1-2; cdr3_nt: TGTGCCAGCATGTACGCGGTGGGGTATGGCTACACCTTC; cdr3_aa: CASMYAVGYGYTF
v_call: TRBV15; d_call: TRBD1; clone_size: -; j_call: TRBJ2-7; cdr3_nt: TGTGCCACCAGCAGAGGACAGGGGGCCTACGAGCAGTACTTC; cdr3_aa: CATSRGQGAYEQYF
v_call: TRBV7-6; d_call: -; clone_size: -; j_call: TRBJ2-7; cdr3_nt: TGTGCCAGCAGCTCGGGACGGGGAAGGTCCTACGAGCAGTACTTC; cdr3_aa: CASSSGRGRSYEQYF
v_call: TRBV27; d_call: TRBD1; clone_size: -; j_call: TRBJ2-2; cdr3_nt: TGTGCCAGCAGTCCACAAGACAGGGTGAGCACCGGGGAGCTGTTTTTT; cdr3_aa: CASSPQDRVSTGELFF
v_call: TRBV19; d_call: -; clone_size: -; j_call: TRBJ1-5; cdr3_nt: TGTGCCAGTAGTATTGGGGGACATCAGCCCCAGCATTTT; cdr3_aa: CASSIGGHQPQHF
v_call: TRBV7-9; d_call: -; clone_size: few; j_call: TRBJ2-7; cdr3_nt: TGTGCCAGCAGCTTTAGGACGGACGGCTACGAGCAGTACTTC; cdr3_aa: CASSFRTDGYEQYF
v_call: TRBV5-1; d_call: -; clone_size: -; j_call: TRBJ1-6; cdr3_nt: TGCGCCAGCAGCATAGAACAGGGTAGGGATTCACCCCTCCACTTT; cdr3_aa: CASSIEQGRDSPLHF
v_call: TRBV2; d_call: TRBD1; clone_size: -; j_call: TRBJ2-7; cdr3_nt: TGTGCCAGCAGGGAAGTCGGGACAGGGGGCTACGAGCAGTACTTC; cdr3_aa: CASREVGTGGYEQYF
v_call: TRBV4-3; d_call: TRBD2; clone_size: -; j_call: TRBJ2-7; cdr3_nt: TGCGCCAGCAGCCAAGGAGCGGGAGGCGAGCAGTACTTC; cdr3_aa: CASSQGAGGEQYF
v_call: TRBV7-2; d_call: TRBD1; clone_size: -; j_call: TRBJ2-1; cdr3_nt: TGTGCCAGCAGCCCCACAGGGGGAGAATTTAGCAATGAGCAGTTCTTC; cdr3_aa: CASSPTGGEFSNEQFF
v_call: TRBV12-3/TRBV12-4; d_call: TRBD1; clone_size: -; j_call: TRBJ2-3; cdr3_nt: TGTGCCAGCAGTTCGGGGACAGGGGTTAGAGATACGCAGTATTTT; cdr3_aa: CASSSGTGVRDTQYF
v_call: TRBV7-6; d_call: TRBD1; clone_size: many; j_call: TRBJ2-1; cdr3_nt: TGTGCCAGCAGCGTGGGACAGGTCTCCTACAATGAGCAGTTCTTC; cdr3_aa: CASSVGQVSYNEQFF
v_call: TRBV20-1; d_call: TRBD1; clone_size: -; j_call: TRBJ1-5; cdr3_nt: TGCAGTGTCGCGACAGGGACGCAGCCCCAGCATTTT; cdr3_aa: CSVATGTQPQHF
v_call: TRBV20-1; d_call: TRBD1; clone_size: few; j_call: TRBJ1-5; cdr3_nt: TGCAGTGCTAGAAAAGAGGGCAGGGGGGACAATCAGCCCCAGCATTTT; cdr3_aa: CSARKEGRGDNQPQHF
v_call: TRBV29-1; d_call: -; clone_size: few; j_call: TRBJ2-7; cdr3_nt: TGCAGCGTTGAAAACCCGGGGAACTCCTACGAGCAGTACTTC; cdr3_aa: CSVENPGNSYEQYF
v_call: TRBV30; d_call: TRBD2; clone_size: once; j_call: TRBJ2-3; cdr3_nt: TGTGCCTGGAGTGTCTCTGGGGGGGCAGATACGCAGTATTTT; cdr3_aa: CAWSVSGGADTQYF
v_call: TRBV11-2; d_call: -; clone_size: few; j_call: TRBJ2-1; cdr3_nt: TGTGCCAGCAGCTCACCCCGCGGCGGCCGTATGCAGTTCTTC; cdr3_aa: CASSSPRGGRMQFF
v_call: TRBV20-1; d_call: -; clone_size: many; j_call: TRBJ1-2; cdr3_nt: TGCAGTGCCCGTAACAAAGACAACTATGGCTACACCTTC; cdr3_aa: CSARNKDNYGYTF
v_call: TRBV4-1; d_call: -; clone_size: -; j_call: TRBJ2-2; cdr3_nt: TGCGCCAGCAGCCAAGTTGGGGCACCTAGGACCGGGGAGCTGTTTTTT; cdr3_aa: CASSQVGAPRTGELFF
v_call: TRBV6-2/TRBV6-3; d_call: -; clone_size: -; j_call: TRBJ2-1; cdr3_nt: TGTGCCAGCACCCAGGGGGGGACAATGGGACTCAATGAGCAGTTCTTC; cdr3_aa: CASTQGGTMGLNEQFF
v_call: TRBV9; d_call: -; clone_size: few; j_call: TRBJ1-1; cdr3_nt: TGTGCCAGCAGCGTGGACATGAACACTGAAGCTTTCTTT; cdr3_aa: CASSVDMNTEAFF